This TCR beta chain was obtained from a study of OX40 agonist ivuxolimab in advanced cancers. This CDR3 has 13 residues. The germline V and J ends were trimmed by 6 bases and 3 bases, with 8 bases remaining between them. Looked up from germline, CDR1 is ENHRY and CDR2 is SYGVKD. Sequenced by immunoSEQ multiplex PCR; TCRdb stores in-frame clones only, minus some. Of roughly 110,000 clones listed, more than 85% are singletons. The V call is TRBV10-3, the J call TRBJ2-2, with a possible D match to TRBD1 (5 bases). This clonotype originated in an adult with an advanced solid tumor such as melanoma, head and neck, liver or kidney cancer. This specimen was CD4+ or CD8+ T cells sorted from blood, taken in a trial of the OX40 agonist ivuxolimab. Written as DNA, the CDR3 is TGTGCCATCAGGACAGAACACACCGGGGAGCTGTTTTTT. Translating gives CAIRTEHTGELFF.